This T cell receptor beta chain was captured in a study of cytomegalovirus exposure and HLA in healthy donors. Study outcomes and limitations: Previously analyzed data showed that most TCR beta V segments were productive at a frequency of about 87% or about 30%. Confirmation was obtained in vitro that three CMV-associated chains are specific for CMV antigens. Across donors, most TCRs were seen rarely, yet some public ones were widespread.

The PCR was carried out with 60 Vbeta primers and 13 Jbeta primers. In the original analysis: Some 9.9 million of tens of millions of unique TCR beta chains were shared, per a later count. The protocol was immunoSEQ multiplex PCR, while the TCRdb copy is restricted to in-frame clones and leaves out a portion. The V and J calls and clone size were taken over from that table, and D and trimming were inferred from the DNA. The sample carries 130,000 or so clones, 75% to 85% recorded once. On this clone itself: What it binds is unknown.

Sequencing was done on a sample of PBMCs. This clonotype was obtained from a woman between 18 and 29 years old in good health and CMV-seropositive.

CDR3 loop: CASSQLAGALYNEQFF. As DNA, the CDR3 is TGTGCCAGCAGCCAACTAGCGGGGGCACTCTACAATGAGCAGTTCTTC. This chain connects TRBV14 to TRBJ2-1; 10 bases match TRBD2. Germline values: CDR1 SGHDN, CDR2 FVKESK. CDR3 length equals 16 residues. With 2 bases clipped from V and 3 bases from J, the junction kept 4 bases outside the gene matches.